This TCR beta chain stems from a study of cytomegalovirus exposure and HLA in healthy donors. Broader study findings: What a later analysis reportedly showed was that an Asian-associated ancestry cluster had fewer N-insertions than the approximately 670-donor mean. Follow-up analysis found HLA locus-dependent TCR association rates, highest for DRB1 and lowest for HLA-C. About 87% or about 30% of the time was how often most TCR beta V segments were productive, according to an earlier analysis.

With 60 Vbeta and 13 Jbeta primers, the PCR was carried out. Sequencing was performed with immunoSEQ multiplex PCR; in TCRdb, only in-frame clones are kept and a portion is missing. The data show approximately 120,000 clones, 60% to 85% seen once. V was clipped by 1 base and J by 4 bases, with 16 bases between them. The CDR3 has 16 amino acids. Germline V lookup: CDR1 SEHNR, CDR2 FQNEAQ (reference sequence). As for this clone: Its antigen remains unidentified.

The chain carries TRBV7-9 and TRBJ1-2; D gene uncertain. The specimen sequenced was PBMCs. This clonotype originated in a female donor in good health and CMV-seronegative. The CDR3 protein is CASSLGTRQPSYGYTF. Here the CDR3 DNA reads TGTGCCAGCAGCTTAGGGACTAGGCAACCAAGCTATGGCTACACCTTC. The whole variable domain, remainder taken from reference TRBV7-9 and TRBJ1-2, is DTGVSQNPRHKITKRGQNVTFRCDPISEHNRLYWYRQTLGQGPEFLTYFQNEAQLEKSRLLSDRFSAERPKGSFSTLEIQRTEQGDSAMYLCASSLGTRQPSYGYTFGSGTRLTVV.